One and the same sample provided the 10 T cell receptor beta chains below, sequenced in a study of beta chain features in type 1 diabetes. Isolated RNA was reverse transcribed in full, so expressed TCRB transcripts were sequenced. Libraries were prepared by immunoSEQ multiplex PCR; TCRdb keeps only in-frame clonotypes and omits some of them. The profile shows 330,000 or so clones, around 19% of them singletons. The sequencing sample was made of naive CD4+ T cells from blood. The receptors originated from a woman between 18 and 29 years old in good health.

This clone has only a few counts. The rearrangement joins TRBV11-2 to TRBJ2-1, with D possibly TRBD2 on 5 matching bases. V dropped 0 bases and J dropped 7 bases, with 10 bases sitting between them. The germline CDR1 and CDR2 sequences are SGHAT and FQNNGV. The CDR3 totals 14 residues. CDR3 sequence (DNA): TGTGCCAGCAGCTTAGAGGACTGGTGGAATGAGCAGTTCTTC. Protein product: CASSLEDWWNEQFF.

V gene TRBV18 combines with J gene TRBJ1-1; 7 nucleotides align to TRBD1. CDR1 and CDR2 (germline): KGHSH, LQKENI. The junction had 7 bases not matched to a gene; V was cut back by 3 bases and J by 0 bases. The CDR3 spans 16 residues. The CDR3 coding sequence is TGTGCCAGCTCACCCCCAGGGGGGCTAATGAACACTGAAGCTTTCTTT. As protein: CASSPPGGLMNTEAFF.

This clone showed up just a few times. The chain links TRBV9 to TRBJ2-1, with 10 bases lining up with TRBD2. The CDR3 totals 16 residues. V dropped 4 bases and J dropped 3; count of bases not matched to a gene: 7. The germline gives CDR1 SGDLS, CDR2 YYNGEE. The CDR3 sequence: CASSTESSGGYNEQFF. The CDR3 nucleotides read TGTGCCAGCAGCACAGAGTCTAGCGGGGGCTACAATGAGCAGTTCTTC.

The rearrangement links TRBV7-9 to TRBJ1-1; TRBD1 aligns across 8 bases. V shed 5 bases, J shed 3 bases, and the junction held 2 bases outside the gene matches. Per germline, CDR1 SEHNR and CDR2 FQNEAQ (reference sequence). CDR3 length equals 13 residues. The CDR3 nucleotides read TGTGCCAGCAGCAAACAGGGGGACACTGAAGCTTTCTTT. Translation gives CASSKQGDTEAFF.

This clone was found a few times. The chain links TRBV2 to TRBJ2-5; 8 bases agree with TRBD2. Germline CDR1 is SNHLY and CDR2 is FYNNEI. V lost 6 bases to trimming and J lost 2 bases; unmatched junction nucleotides: 5. The CDR3 sequence is 14 residues long. The CDR3 DNA reads TGTGCCAGCAGCCCTAGCGGGCCTCAAGAGACCCAGTACTTC. This translates into CASSPSGPQETQYF.

This clone occurred a few times. The DNA for the CDR3 is TGTGCCTGGACCAAAACTAGGACTAGCGGGAGGAGCTCCTACAATGAGCAGTTCTTC. This encodes CAWTKTRTSGRSSYNEQFF. The chain carries TRBV30 and TRBJ2-1; 14 nucleotides align to TRBD2. V was clipped by 4 bases and J by 0 bases; unmatched bases: 11. The CDR3 loop spans 19 amino acids. Germline-derived CDR1 and CDR2 are GTSNPN and SVGIG (reference sequence).

This clone was detected a few times. V is TRBV4-1 and J is TRBJ1-1; 8 bases fit TRBD1. The CDR3 contains 14 residues. CDR1 is MGHRA, CDR2 YSYEKL, per germline. Trimming cost V 6 bases and J 4 bases; bases outside gene matches: 7. The CDR3 nucleotides read TGCGCCAGCAGACCAACTACAGGGGGCACTGAAGCTTTCTTT. Its translation is CASRPTTGGTEAFF.

The chain's CDR3 is CASTLAGINYGYTF. CDR3 nucleotides: TGTGCCAGCACCCTGGCGGGGATAAACTATGGCTACACCTTC. The V gene is TRBV5-4, the J gene TRBJ1-2; no clear D gene. Per the germline V gene, CDR1 is SGHNT and CDR2 is YYREEE (reference sequence). The CDR3 is made up of 14 amino acids. The germline V and J ends were trimmed by 6 bases and 2 bases, with 14 bases remaining between them.

This clone appeared a few times. V is TRBV11-2 and J is TRBJ1-1; possibly TRBD1 for D (5 bases). The length of the CDR3 is 15 residues. Deletions cut 6 bases from V and 2 bases from J, with 16 bases between. CDR1 SGHAT and CDR2 FQNNGV come from the germline V gene. The CDR3 nucleotides read TGTGCCAGCAGATTTCTGCGACAGCGAAACACTGAAGCTTTCTTT. Protein product: CASRFLRQRNTEAFF.

With regard to this clone: The identical CDR3 is also encoded by other nucleotide sequences in the sample. The chain recombines TRBV18 with TRBJ2-7, with 10 nucleotides matching TRBD1. CDR3 length equals 15 residues. The V gene end was trimmed by 2 bases and the J gene end by 1 base; junction bases not matched to a gene: 2. Germline CDR1 and CDR2: KGHSH and LQKENI. The CDR3 reads CASSPGTGASYEQYF. CDR3 sequence (DNA): TGTGCCAGCTCACCAGGGACAGGGGCATCCTACGAGCAGTACTTC.